The T cell receptor (beta chain) described here comes from a study of lymphopenia after photon versus proton radiotherapy. Measured with immunoSEQ multiplex PCR; TCRdb has only the in-frame clones, and not every one. The repertoire holds roughly 53,000 clones, with around 80% as singletons. Study observations and caveats: In patients who died, overall survival fell as post-nadir TCR diversity dropped more. Oligoclonal CD8+ Temra expansion after nadir drove photon patients' diversity drop. Authors raise, but do not show, better survival with proton therapy. Photon-treated patients lost naive T cells and TCR diversity; proton-treated stayed stable.

For this clone: Its target is unknown.

The V gene's germline CDR1 is SGHTA and CDR2 FQGNSA. Germline trimming cut 5 bases from V and 2 bases from J; bases unmatched to any gene: 17. This CDR3 spans 19 amino acids. The chain combines TRBV7-2 with TRBJ2-7, with 11 bases identical to TRBD2. The material was peripheral blood, obtained from a patient treated with photon-based radiotherapy. This sequence was found in a middle-aged man with gastric cancer. The CDR3 here is CASSHRTSGWLQDPYEQYF. CDR3 nucleotides: TGTGCCAGCAGCCACCGGACTAGCGGGTGGCTACAGGACCCCTACGAGCAGTACTTC.